This is a list of T cell receptor beta chains from one sample in a study of T cells in Graves' hyperthyroidism and ophthalmopathy. TCRdb processed the multiplex PCR reads anew with MiXCR; each CDR3 protein has one entry. This table holds around 440,000 distinct CDR3 sequences, 15% to 18% found once. The sequenced material came from blood. Every receptor here comes from a woman aged 18-30 years with Graves' hyperthyroidism. Each CDR3 is given with its conserved first and last residue.

CAWSLVLSEAFF,TRBJ1-1,TRBV30,12
CARTNGTREGESSYNEQFF,TRBJ2-1,TRBV5-1,19
CASSPGGGGYTF,TRBJ1-2,TRBV18,12
CASSPGVGLGSPLHF,TRBJ1-6,TRBV28,15
CASSASLAGAVFVYEQYF,TRBJ2-7,TRBV5-1,18
CASSLAQLTPLEQFF,TRBJ2-1,TRBV7-8,15
CATLTTTGELFF,TRBJ2-2,TRBV13,12
CASSLDGTVSSSEQYF,TRBJ2-7,TRBV9,16
CASRDRAGREDNEQFF,TRBJ2-1,TRBV27,16
CASSLWLDTSEQYF,TRBJ2-7,TRBV12-3/TRBV12-4,14
CASSGTGGLDEAFF,TRBJ1-1,TRBV6-1,14
CASSVEQGANYGYTF,TRBJ1-2,TRBV9,15
CASSPPTRIPGSEAFF,TRBJ1-1,TRBV18,16
CASRAGGGSGNTIYF,TRBJ1-3,TRBV6-1,15
CASSPSQWSIPGELFF,TRBJ2-2,TRBV28,16
CSAFQGANTGELFF,TRBJ2-2,TRBV20-1,14
CATSIKRTGPNEQYF,TRBJ2-7,TRBV15,15
CASSQDGSTLDEQYF,TRBJ2-7,TRBV3-1,15
CSVERRLNTEAFF,TRBJ1-1,TRBV29-1,13
CASSLAFNGANVLTF,TRBJ2-6,TRBV7-9,15
CASSPDGTSGRVTQYF,TRBJ2-5,TRBV4-2,16
CASSYSYRGDEQFF,TRBJ2-1,TRBV6-5,14
CASSLMSRPQHF,TRBJ1-5,TRBV28,12
CASSLPQGAYEQYF,TRBJ2-7,TRBV28,14
CASSPRGFIGNQPQHF,TRBJ1-5,TRBV19,16
CSARDRSGGIPYEQYF,TRBJ2-7,TRBV20-1,16
CASSIGRSNNEQFF,TRBJ2-1,TRBV19,14
CASSLFPRNYGELFF,TRBJ2-2,TRBV11-3,15
CASENPNAYGYTF,TRBJ1-2,TRBV12-3/TRBV12-4,13
CASSLRESGNTIYF,TRBJ1-3,TRBV11-3,14
CSAPLLAGGLNEQFF,TRBJ2-1,TRBV20-1,15
CASSITGGQGNTEAFF,TRBJ1-1,TRBV19,16
CATGGGGQTRDIQYF,TRBJ2-4,TRBV15,15
CAWGGQGLLETQYF,TRBJ2-5,TRBV30,14
CSARGAGTANNEQFF,TRBJ2-1,TRBV20-1,15
CASSRGHASTDTQYF,TRBJ2-3,TRBV11-3,15
CASSSKTQGAPNEKLFF,TRBJ1-4,TRBV7-6,17
CASSEGGTDNYGYTF,TRBJ1-2,TRBV6-1,15
CASRRGQGSETQYF,TRBJ2-5,TRBV6-1,14
CASSEIFNYGYTF,TRBJ1-2,TRBV2,13
CASSQLGGGANVLTF,TRBJ2-6,TRBV14,15
CATSDNSPAGDLYNEQFF,TRBJ2-1,TRBV24-1,18
CASSPGLAGREETQYF,TRBJ2-5,TRBV28,16
CASSPLKHRGVMKGYTF,TRBJ1-2,TRBV11-2,17
CASSEYQGEHETQYF,TRBJ2-5,TRBV25-1,15
CASNPGGQLAKNIQYF,TRBJ2-4,TRBV6-1,16
CASSPIGGTDYNEQFF,TRBJ2-1,TRBV7-6,16
CASRPKTGATELAGRYEQYF,TRBJ2-7,TRBV7-2,20
CASSLGFFAGGPHEQFF,TRBJ2-1,TRBV11-3,17
CASSIPLRTGTDTQYF,TRBJ2-3,TRBV28,16
CASSFGFSNQPQHF,TRBJ1-5,TRBV28,14
CASSPGRLNSPLHF,TRBJ1-6,TRBV28,14
CASSLEGTGSFYNEQFF,TRBJ2-1,TRBV11-3,17